The rows below give T cell receptor beta chains drawn from one sample of a study of cytomegalovirus exposure and HLA in healthy donors. Method: immunoSEQ multiplex PCR; TCRdb's copy keeps in-frame clones and lacks some. The sample yields roughly 100,000 clones, over 75% seen once. Sequenced: PBMCs. These receptors originate from a man aged 55 to 70 in good health and CMV-seropositive. Each CDR3 is given with its conserved first and last residue. A D gene is named only where the DNA matches it firmly. Clone size is stated in some rows and not others, as once, few, many or a class when expanded.

clone size	V gene	J gene	D gene	CDR3 protein	CDR3 DNA
.	TRBV10-1	TRBJ2-7	.	CASSEGSYEQYF	TGCGCCAGCTCGGAGGGCTCCTACGAGCAGTACTTC
.	TRBV5-5	TRBJ2-7	TRBD1	CASSFRLSGTGDYEQYF	TGTGCCAGCAGCTTTCGGCTCTCCGGGACAGGAGATTACGAGCAGTACTTC
.	TRBV10-3	TRBJ2-1	.	CAITGGRNEQFF	TGTGCCATCACGGGGGGCCGTAATGAGCAGTTCTTC
once	TRBV6-5	TRBJ1-1	TRBD1	CASRDGQGRNTEAFF	TGTGCCAGCAGAGACGGACAGGGGCGAAACACTGAAGCTTTCTTT
few	TRBV27	TRBJ1-2	.	CASRAEGQGNYGYTF	TGTGCCAGCAGAGCGGAGGGGCAAGGTAACTATGGCTACACCTTC
.	TRBV6-5	TRBJ2-7	TRBD1	CASSEGDSSYEQYF	TGTGCCAGCAGTGAGGGGGACAGCTCCTACGAGCAGTACTTC
.	TRBV4-2	TRBJ2-5	.	CASSMTTQETQYF	TGTGCCAGCAGCATGACAACTCAAGAGACCCAGTACTTC
once	TRBV6-1	TRBJ2-1	.	CASSEVDTDTPFF	TGTGCCAGCAGTGAAGTCGACACGGACACGCCGTTCTTC
.	TRBV6-4	TRBJ2-1	.	CASSTWGGRSSYNEQFF	TGTGCCAGCAGCACCTGGGGGGGGCGAAGCTCCTACAATGAGCAGTTCTTC
.	TRBV6-6	TRBJ2-1	TRBD1	CASSYSDRERKFF	TGTGCCAGCAGTTACAGCGACAGGGAGCGGAAGTTCTTC
.	TRBV4-1	TRBJ1-2	TRBD1	CASSPSGQLVFF	TGCGCCAGCAGCCCCTCGGGACAGCTTGTTTTCTTC
few	TRBV7-3	TRBJ1-1	.	CASSRGGMNTEAFF	TGTGCCAGCAGCCGAGGGGGTATGAACACTGAAGCTTTCTTT
.	TRBV10-1	TRBJ2-7	TRBD2	CASSDGGGAAYEQYF	TGCGCCAGCAGTGACGGCGGGGGGGCCGCCTACGAGCAGTACTTC
.	TRBV19	TRBJ2-1	TRBD2	CASSDASGGRNEQFF	TGTGCCAGTAGTGACGCGAGCGGGGGAAGAAATGAGCAGTTCTTC
.	TRBV7-8	TRBJ2-3	TRBD1	CASSTGQGAADTQYF	TGTGCCAGCAGCACGGGACAGGGGGCGGCAGATACGCAGTATTTT
.	TRBV6-5	TRBJ2-7	.	CASSYSVRGHEQYF	TGTGCCAGCAGTTACTCGGTAAGGGGCCACGAGCAGTACTTC
.	TRBV5-1	TRBJ2-1	TRBD1	CASAYGTGIYNEQFF	TGCGCCAGCGCCTACGGGACAGGGATCTACAATGAGCAGTTCTTC
.	TRBV6-1	TRBJ1-1	.	CASIQVRGGTEAFF	TGTGCCAGCATTCAGGTCAGGGGAGGGACTGAAGCTTTCTTT
.	TRBV5-6	TRBJ2-1	TRBD1	CASSADRGRFNEQFF	TGTGCCAGCAGCGCCGACAGGGGGCGATTCAATGAGCAGTTCTTC
.	TRBV18	TRBJ1-6	TRBD1	CASSPVGQGQSPLHF	TGTGCCAGCTCACCAGTAGGACAGGGTCAATCACCCCTCCACTTT
.	TRBV21-1	TRBJ2-7	.	CASIPRLEGREQYF	TGTGCCAGCATCCCCAGACTAGAGGGCCGCGAGCAGTACTTC
.	TRBV19	TRBJ1-5	.	CASSIGQQANQPQHF	TGTGCCAGTAGTATCGGACAGCAGGCGAATCAGCCCCAGCATTTT
.	TRBV6-1	TRBJ2-3	TRBD2	CASTARGGYTDTQYF	TGTGCCAGCACGGCGCGGGGGGGGTACACAGATACGCAGTATTTT
.	TRBV2	TRBJ2-5	TRBD2	CASKLFTSEETQYF	TGTGCCAGCAAATTGTTTACTAGCGAAGAGACCCAGTACTTC
.	TRBV28	TRBJ2-5	TRBD1	CASGLTGGSETQYF	TGTGCCAGTGGACTTACAGGGGGCTCGGAGACCCAGTACTTC
once	TRBV5-1	TRBJ1-5	.	CASSLGGGGGQPQHF	TGCGCCAGCAGCTTGGGGGGGGGAGGGGGTCAGCCCCAGCATTTT
.	TRBV30	TRBJ1-4	.	CAWSVRVNEKLFF	TGTGCCTGGAGTGTACGAGTGAATGAAAAACTGTTTTTT
.	TRBV6-5	TRBJ1-6	.	CASSDLTGVYAPLHF	TGTGCCAGCAGTGACTTGACAGGAGTATATGCACCCCTCCACTTT
.	TRBV7-2	TRBJ2-3	.	CASSRTARDASTDTQYF	TGTGCCAGCAGTAGGACAGCCCGGGACGCTAGCACAGATACGCAGTATTTT
.	TRBV5-5	TRBJ1-1	.	CASSQEVWTEAFF	TGTGCCAGCAGCCAGGAGGTCTGGACTGAAGCTTTCTTT
.	TRBV5-8	TRBJ1-3	.	CASSLAGPGRNTIYF	TGTGCCAGCAGCTTGGCAGGGCCTGGCCGAAACACCATATATTTT
.	TRBV7-3	TRBJ2-2	.	CASSPVVANTGELFF	TGTGCCAGCAGCCCCGTAGTCGCGAACACCGGGGAGCTGTTTTTT
.	TRBV7-2	TRBJ2-3	TRBD1	CASSPLTGSDTQYF	TGTGCCAGCAGCCCTCTGACAGGGTCAGATACGCAGTATTTT
.	TRBV5-6	TRBJ2-5	.	CASSWSRRVNEETQYF	TGTGCCAGCAGCTGGTCCCGCAGGGTCAATGAGGAGACCCAGTACTTC
few	TRBV4-3	TRBJ2-2	.	CASSHSNTGELFF	TGCGCCAGCAGCCACTCTAACACCGGGGAGCTGTTTTTT
.	TRBV5-6	TRBJ1-2	TRBD1	CASSKDRSYGYTF	TGTGCCAGCAGCAAGGACAGGTCTTATGGCTACACCTTC
few	TRBV7-9	TRBJ2-3	.	CASSLGPSPLTDTQYF	TGTGCCAGCAGCTTGGGTCCTAGCCCCCTCACAGATACGCAGTATTTT
.	TRBV5-4	TRBJ2-5	.	CASSLPGRETQYF	TGTGCCAGCAGCTTGCCGGGGAGGGAGACCCAGTACTTC
.	TRBV13	TRBJ1-3	TRBD1	CASSNRGDGNTIYF	TGTGCCAGCAGCAACAGGGGGGATGGAAACACCATATATTTT
.	TRBV2	TRBJ2-2	TRBD1	CASSEQGANTGELFF	TGTGCCAGCAGTGAACAGGGGGCGAACACCGGGGAGCTGTTTTTT
.	TRBV6-5	TRBJ2-5	.	CASSSPGSETQYF	TGTGCCAGCAGTTCCCCAGGGTCGGAGACCCAGTACTTC
.	TRBV19	TRBJ1-5	.	CASSFRDQPQHF	TGTGCCAGTAGTTTCAGGGATCAGCCCCAGCATTTT
.	TRBV6-1	TRBJ2-3	TRBD1	CASSPGTGATDTQYF	TGTGCCAGCAGTCCCGGGACAGGAGCCACAGATACGCAGTATTTT
.	TRBV5-1	TRBJ1-4	TRBD1	CASSPLTGEYSNEKLFF	TGCGCCAGCAGCCCCTTGACAGGGGAGTATAGTAATGAAAAACTGTTTTTT
.	TRBV5-4	TRBJ1-2	.	CASSPSIVGNPYGYTF	TGTGCCAGCAGCCCCTCGATTGTTGGCAATCCCTATGGCTACACCTTC
few	TRBV7-9	TRBJ1-1	.	CASSTGGSTEAFF	TGTGCCAGCAGCACGGGCGGGAGCACTGAAGCTTTCTTT
once	TRBV5-1	TRBJ1-4	.	CASSFPQGSTNEKLFF	TGCGCCAGCAGCTTTCCCCAGGGATCAACTAATGAAAAACTGTTTTTT
.	TRBV29-1	TRBJ2-3	.	CSAPSPSTDTQYF	TGCAGCGCCCCGAGTCCATCCACAGATACGCAGTATTTT